This T cell receptor (beta chain) was identified during a study of blood T cell repertoires in COVID-19. Across the whole study: PBMCs, B-cell-depleted T cells, or T cells were the source of the cDNA or gDNA that made up the material.

The ends were cut back, 3 bases at V and 0 bases at J, with 9 bases in the middle. Germline CDR1 KGHSH, CDR2 LQKENI. The length of the CDR3 is 14 residues. As processed by the authors: Estimates of nucleated cell counts were drawn from the amplification of reference gene primers. The protocol was immunoSEQ multiplex PCR, while the TCRdb copy is restricted to in-frame clones and leaves out a portion. V, J and clone size were drawn from that table, and D and trimming were deduced from the DNA. The sample holds 110,000 or so clones, around 81% seen once. Sequenced sample: peripheral blood. This chain connects TRBV18 to TRBJ2-7, with D unclear. This clonotype originated in a man aged 80 or over with acute or convalescent COVID-19. The CDR3 loop is CASSPTRSSYEQYF. In DNA, the CDR3 is TGTGCCAGCTCACCGACACGTAGCTCCTACGAGCAGTACTTC.